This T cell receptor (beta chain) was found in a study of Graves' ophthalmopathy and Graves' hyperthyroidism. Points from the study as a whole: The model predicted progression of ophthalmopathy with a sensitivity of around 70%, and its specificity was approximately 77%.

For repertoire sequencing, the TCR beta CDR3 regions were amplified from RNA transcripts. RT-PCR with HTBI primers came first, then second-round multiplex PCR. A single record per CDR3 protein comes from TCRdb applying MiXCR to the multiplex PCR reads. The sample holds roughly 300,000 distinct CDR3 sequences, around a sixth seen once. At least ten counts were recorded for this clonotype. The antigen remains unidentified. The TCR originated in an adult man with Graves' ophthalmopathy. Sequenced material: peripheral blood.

This CDR3 reads CASSEALPGQGRDTEAFF. The CDR3 DNA reads as TGTGCCAGCAGTGAAGCGCTTCCGGGACAGGGCCGGGATACTGAAGCTTTCTTT. This rearrangement joins TRBV2 to TRBJ1-1; TRBD1 aligns across 9 bases. V lost 0 bases to trimming and J lost 5 bases; unmatched junction nucleotides: 13. Germline V gene sequence: CDR1 SNHLY, CDR2 FYNNEI. The length of the CDR3 is 18 residues.